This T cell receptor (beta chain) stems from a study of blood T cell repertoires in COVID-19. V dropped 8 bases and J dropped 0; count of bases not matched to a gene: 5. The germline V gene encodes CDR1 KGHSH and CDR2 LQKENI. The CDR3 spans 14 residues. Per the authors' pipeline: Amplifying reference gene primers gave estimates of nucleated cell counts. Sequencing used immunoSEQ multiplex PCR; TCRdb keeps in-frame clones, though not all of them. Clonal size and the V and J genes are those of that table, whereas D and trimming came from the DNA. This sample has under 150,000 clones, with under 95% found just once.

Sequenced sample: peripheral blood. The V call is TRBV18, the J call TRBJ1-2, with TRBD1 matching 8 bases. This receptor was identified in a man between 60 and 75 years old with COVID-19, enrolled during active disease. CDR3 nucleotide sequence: TGTGCCAGCACTCAGGGGGCGACTAACTATGGCTACACCTTC. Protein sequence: CASTQGATNYGYTF. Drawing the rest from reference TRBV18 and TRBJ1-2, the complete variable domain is NAGVMQNPRHLVRRRGQEARLRCSPMKGHSHVYWYRQLPEEGLKFMVYLQKENIIDESGMPKERFSAEFPKEGPSILRIQQVVRGDSAAYFCASTQGATNYGYTFGSGTRLTVV.